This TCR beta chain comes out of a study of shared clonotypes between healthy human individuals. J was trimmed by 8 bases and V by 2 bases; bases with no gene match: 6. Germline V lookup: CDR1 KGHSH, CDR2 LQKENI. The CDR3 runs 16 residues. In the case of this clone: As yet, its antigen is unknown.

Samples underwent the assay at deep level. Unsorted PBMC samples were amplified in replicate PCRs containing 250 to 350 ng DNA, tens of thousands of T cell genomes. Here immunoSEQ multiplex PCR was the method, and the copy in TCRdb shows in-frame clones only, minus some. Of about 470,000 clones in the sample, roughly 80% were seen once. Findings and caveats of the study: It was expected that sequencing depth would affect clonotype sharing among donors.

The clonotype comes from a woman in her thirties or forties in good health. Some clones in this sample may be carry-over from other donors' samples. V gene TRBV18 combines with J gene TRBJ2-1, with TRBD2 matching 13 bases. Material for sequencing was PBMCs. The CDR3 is CASSPWTSGSVDEQFF. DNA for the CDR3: TGTGCCAGCTCACCATGGACTAGCGGGAGTGTAGATGAGCAGTTCTTC. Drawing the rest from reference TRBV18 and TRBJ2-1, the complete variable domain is NAGVMQNPRHLVRRRGQEARLRCSPMKGHSHVYWYRQLPEEGLKFMVYLQKENIIDESGMPKERFSAEFPKEGPSILRIQQVVRGDSAAYFCASSPWTSGSVDEQFFGPGTRLTVL.